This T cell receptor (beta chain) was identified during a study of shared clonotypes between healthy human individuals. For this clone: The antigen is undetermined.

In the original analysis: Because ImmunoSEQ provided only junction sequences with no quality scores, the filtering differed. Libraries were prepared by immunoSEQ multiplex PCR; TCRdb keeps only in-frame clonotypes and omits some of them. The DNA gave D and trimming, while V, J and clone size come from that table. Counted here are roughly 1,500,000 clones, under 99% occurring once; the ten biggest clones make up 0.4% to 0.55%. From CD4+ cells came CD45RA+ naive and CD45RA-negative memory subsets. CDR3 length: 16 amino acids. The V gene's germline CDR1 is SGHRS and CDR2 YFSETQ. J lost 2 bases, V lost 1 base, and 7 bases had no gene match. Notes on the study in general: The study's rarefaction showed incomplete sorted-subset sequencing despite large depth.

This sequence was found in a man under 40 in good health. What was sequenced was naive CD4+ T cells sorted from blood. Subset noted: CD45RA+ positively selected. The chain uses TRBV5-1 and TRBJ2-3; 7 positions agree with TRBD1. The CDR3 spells CASSLTTGAHTDTQYF. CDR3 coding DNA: TGCGCCAGCAGCTTGACCACAGGGGCCCACACAGATACGCAGTATTTT.